This T cell receptor (beta chain) was identified in a study of T cell clones after liver transplantation. Study-wide background: Graft-donor-reactive sequences were compared with third-party-reactive TCRbeta sequences from pre-transplant mixed lymphocyte reactions.

Only in-frame clones appear in the TCRdb table, and some are missing; sequencing was by immunoSEQ multiplex PCR. This table holds 68,000 or so clones, around 93% found once. The CDR3 loop spans 12 amino acids. The germline gives CDR1 SNHLY, CDR2 FYNNEI. V lost 7 bases to trimming and J lost 5 bases, with 8 bases between them. The receptor was derived from a human patient who received a liver transplant. The graft donor may be the source of some T cells. Sequenced material: CD4+ T cells from blood, taken about 25 months after liver transplant. The J gene is TRBJ2-2, the V gene TRBV2; no clear D gene. This CDR3 reads CASNEDTGELFF. CDR3 in DNA: TGTGCCAGCAATGAGGATACCGGGGAGCTGTTTTTT. The variable domain in full, completed from reference TRBV2 and TRBJ2-2, reads EPEVTQTPSHQVTQMGQEVILRCVPISNHLYFYWYRQILGQKVEFLVSFYNNEISEKSEIFDDQFSVERPDGSNFTLKIRSTKLEDSAMYFCASNEDTGELFFGEGSRLTVL.